The entry that follows covers one TCR beta chain sequence. Its specificity is not known. The data were taken from a study of CXCR3-negative and CXCR3-positive naive CD8 T cells. About the research overall: The dataset comprises 110 million to 150 million TRB reads in total, with about 1.5 +/- 0.3 million reads per library.

Germline loops: CDR1 SGHRS, CDR2 YFSETQ. The CDR3 is 13 amino acids. cDNA libraries for TRB were generated by 5' RACE incorporating UMI labels. TCRdb re-called the 5' RACE reads; every CDR3 protein appears as one record, without DNA. The sample totals some 120,000 distinct CDR3 sequences; its top ten clones hold around 0.62%. Study-wide results and caveats: Similar TRBV-TRBJ usage was seen in naive cells (both CXCR3-negative and CXCR3-positive), but memory cells differed. Partially decreased CXCR3 expression was recorded after cryopreservation, and fresh PBMCs were used in most assays. A higher hydrophobicity marked the TRB CDR3s of CXCR3-positive naive cells versus CXCR3-negative naive cells.

A CD45RO-CCR7+CD27+CD95- phenotype identified naive CD8+ T cells. This sequence joins TRBV5-1 and TRBJ2-7; TCRdb gives TRBD1 as the D gene, but with no DNA this cannot be confirmed. The sequence derives from a human donor in good health. Some clones in this sample may be carry-over from other donors' samples. The sequenced sample consisted of naive CXCR3+ CD8+ T cells from blood. Subset: CD45RO-CCR7+CD27+CD95- naive CD8+ T cells expressing CXCR3 (TNR3+). The CDR3 sequence: CASSGDGFYEQYF. The whole variable domain, remainder taken from reference TRBV5-1 and TRBJ2-7, is KAGVTQTPRYLIKTRGQQVTLSCSPISGHRSVSWYQQTPGQGLQFLFEYFSETQRNKGNFPGRFSGRQFSNSRSEMNVSTLELGDSALYLCASSGDGFYEQYFGPGTRLTVT.